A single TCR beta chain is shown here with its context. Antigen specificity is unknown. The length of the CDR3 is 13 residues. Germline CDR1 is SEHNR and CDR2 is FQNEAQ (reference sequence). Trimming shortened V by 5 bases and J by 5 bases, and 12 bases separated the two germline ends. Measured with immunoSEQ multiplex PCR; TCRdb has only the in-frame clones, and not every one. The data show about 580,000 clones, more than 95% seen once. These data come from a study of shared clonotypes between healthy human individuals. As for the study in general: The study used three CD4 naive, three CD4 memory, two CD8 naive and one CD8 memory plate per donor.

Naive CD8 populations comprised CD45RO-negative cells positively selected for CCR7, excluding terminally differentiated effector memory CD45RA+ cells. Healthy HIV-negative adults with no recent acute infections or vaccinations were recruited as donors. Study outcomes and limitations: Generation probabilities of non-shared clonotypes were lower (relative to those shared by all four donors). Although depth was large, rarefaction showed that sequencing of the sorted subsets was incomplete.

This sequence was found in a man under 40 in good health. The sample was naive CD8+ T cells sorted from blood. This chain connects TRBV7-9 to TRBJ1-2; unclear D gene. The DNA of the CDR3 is TGTGCCAGCAGCGACTCGGGAGCTTATGGCTACACCTTC. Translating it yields CASSDSGAYGYTF. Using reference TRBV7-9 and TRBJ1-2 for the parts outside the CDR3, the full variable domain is DTGVSQNPRHKITKRGQNVTFRCDPISEHNRLYWYRQTLGQGPEFLTYFQNEAQLEKSRLLSDRFSAERPKGSFSTLEIQRTEQGDSAMYLCASSDSGAYGYTFGSGTRLTVV.